This paragraph reports one TCR beta chain. The sample comes from a study of blood T cell repertoires in COVID-19. Germline-derived CDR1 and CDR2 are SEHNR and FQNEAQ (reference sequence). Deletions cut 7 bases from V and 7 bases from J, with 16 bases between. The CDR3 totals 14 residues. In the original workflow: Amplification from reference gene primers served as the basis for estimated nucleated cell counts. The method was immunoSEQ multiplex PCR; TCRdb's version includes in-frame clones alone and lacks a portion of them. V and J calls and clone size are copied from that table; D and trimming were computed from the DNA. The repertoire holds 200,000 to 300,000 clones, with about 87% as singletons.

The V and J genes are TRBV7-9 and TRBJ2-2; D perhaps matches TRBD1 (8 bases). This TCR came from a woman aged 40 to 50 with acute COVID-19. The sample consisted of PBMCs or T cells enriched from blood (not recorded which). DNA of the CDR3: TGTGCCAGCACCCGGACAGGGAGGGACGGGGAGCTGTTTTTT. Translated, it gives CASTRTGRDGELFF. The full variable domain, completed using reference TRBV7-9 and TRBJ2-2, is DTGVSQNPRHKITKRGQNVTFRCDPISEHNRLYWYRQTLGQGPEFLTYFQNEAQLEKSRLLSDRFSAERPKGSFSTLEIQRTEQGDSAMYLCASTRTGRDGELFFGEGSRLTVL.